This TCR beta chain appears in the sequencing data of a study of blood T cell repertoires in COVID-19 (dated by TCRdb to the early 2020s). Turning to the overall study: Samples covering the acute and convalescent phases of COVID-19 were provided by collaborators in the United States, Italy and Spain. The prospective study material was composed of cDNA or gDNA derived from T cells, B-cell-depleted T cells, or PBMCs. Deeply sampled blood TCRbeta repertoires from subjects exposed to, actively infected with, or recovered from COVID-19 were included in the dataset. A de-identified subject ID, COVID-19 status, age in years and sex were almost always included in the sample metadata. The repertoires were made available in a free public database intended to serve as a resource for research on the immune response to SARS-CoV-2. HLA class I and class II types, where available, came from metadata supplied by the sample provider rather than from assay-based typing. The samples were drawn from two sources: the first 160 participants of the ongoing ImmuneRACE study, and approximately 1,300 subjects contributed by 6 global collaborators. What the work shows at the level of the full study, not this receptor alone: How much clinical and demographic metadata was included differed by source and by participant, and the metadata was provided uncurated.

The germline V gene gives CDR1 as SGHTA and CDR2 as FQGTGA. The CDR3 has 13 amino acids, counting the end cysteine and phenylalanine. Left in the record is the CDR3 DNA by itself, 39 bases read in frame from the first base. Between the V and J ends, shortened by 4 bases and 0 bases respectively, the junction contains 6 bases. At one collaborating source in Seattle, patients were enrolled during active infection and were followed longitudinally through the course of disease. Each collaborating institution followed its own protocols to collect whole blood in K2EDTA tubes. Collaborator samples were shipped for TCRbeta analysis as frozen whole blood, isolated PBMCs, or DNA extracted from either sample type. Notes on this clone: The target of this receptor is not known. No per-base quality is available; no much larger clone lies one base away.

TCRbeta CDR3 regions were amplified from genomic DNA using the immunoSEQ Assay, a bias-controlled multiplex PCR. The study's own analysis went as follows. The number of nucleated cells in each sample was estimated by amplification of reference gene primers within the assay. To quantify the absolute abundance of each unique TCRbeta CDR3 rearrangement, sequence reads were collapsed and filtered. For each sample, productive Simpson clonality was calculated by taking the square root of Simpson's diversity index across productive rearrangements. Imported from immuneACCESS, the table was reduced by TCRdb to in-frame sequences with V and J called. These copies leave out some clones; in studies compared against another copy, an unresolved V gene accounts for under half, and the cause of the remainder is not known. Clone size and V and J calls were adopted from that table, with D and trimming inferred from the DNA. The sample data list 200,000 to 300,000 clones, and more than 75% of these were observed just once. The top ten constitute roughly 4.9% of the sample.

Rearrangement joined TRBV7-3 to TRBJ1-1, with the D segment identity uncertain. Input material: peripheral blood. The clonotype originates from a woman in her sixties or seventies with COVID-19, enrolled during active disease. CDR3 sequence: CASSSGVNTEAFF. The sequenced DNA is TGTGCCAGCAGCTCGGGTGTGAACACTGAAGCTTTCTTT. Supplemented by the reference TRBV7-3 and TRBJ1-1 proteins around the CDR3, the complete variable domain is GAGVSQTPSNKVTEKGKYVELRCDPISGHTALYWYRQSLGQGPEFLIYFQGTGAADDSGLPNDRFFAVRPEGSVSTLKIQRTERGDSAVYLCASSSGVNTEAFFGQGTRLTVV.